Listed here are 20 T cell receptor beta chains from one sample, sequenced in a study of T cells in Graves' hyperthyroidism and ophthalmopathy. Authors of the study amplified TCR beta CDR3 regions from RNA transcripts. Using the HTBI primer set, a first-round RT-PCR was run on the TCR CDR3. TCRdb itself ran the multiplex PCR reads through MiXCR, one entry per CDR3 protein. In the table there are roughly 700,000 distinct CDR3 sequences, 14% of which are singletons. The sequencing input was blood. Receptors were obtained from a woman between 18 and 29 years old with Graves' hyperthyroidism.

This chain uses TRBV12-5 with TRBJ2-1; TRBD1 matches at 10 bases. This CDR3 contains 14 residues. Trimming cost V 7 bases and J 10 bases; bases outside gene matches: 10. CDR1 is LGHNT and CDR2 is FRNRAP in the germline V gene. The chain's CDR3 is CASANRDRGREQFF. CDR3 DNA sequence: TGTGCTAGTGCCAACCGGGACAGGGGTCGCGAGCAGTTCTTC.

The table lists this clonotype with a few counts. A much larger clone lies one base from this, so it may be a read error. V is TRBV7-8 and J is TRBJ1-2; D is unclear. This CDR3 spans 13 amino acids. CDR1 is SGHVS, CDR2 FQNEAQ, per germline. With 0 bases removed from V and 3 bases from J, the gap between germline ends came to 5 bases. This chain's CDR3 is CASSLARHYGYTF. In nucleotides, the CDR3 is TGTGCCAGCAGCTTAGCCAGGCACTATGGCTACACCTTC.

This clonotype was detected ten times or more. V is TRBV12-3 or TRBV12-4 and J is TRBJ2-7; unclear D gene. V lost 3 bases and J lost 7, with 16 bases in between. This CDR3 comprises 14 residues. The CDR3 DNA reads TGTGCCAGCAGTTTGTGGACGAATCAACGGGAGCAGTACTTC. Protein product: CASSLWTNQREQYF.

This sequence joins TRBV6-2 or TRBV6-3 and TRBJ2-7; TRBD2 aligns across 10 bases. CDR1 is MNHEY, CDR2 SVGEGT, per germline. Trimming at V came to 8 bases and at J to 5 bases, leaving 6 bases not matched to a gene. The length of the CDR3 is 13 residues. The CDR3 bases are TGTGCCAGCCAGCGGGAGGGCCTAGACGAGCAGTACTTC. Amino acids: CASQREGLDEQYF.

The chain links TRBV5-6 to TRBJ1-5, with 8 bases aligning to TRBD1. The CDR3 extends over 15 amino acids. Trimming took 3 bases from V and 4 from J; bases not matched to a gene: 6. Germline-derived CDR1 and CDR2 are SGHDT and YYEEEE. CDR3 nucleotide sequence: TGTGCCAGCAGCTACGGGACAGGCCTGAATCAGCCCCAGCATTTT. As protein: CASSYGTGLNQPQHF.

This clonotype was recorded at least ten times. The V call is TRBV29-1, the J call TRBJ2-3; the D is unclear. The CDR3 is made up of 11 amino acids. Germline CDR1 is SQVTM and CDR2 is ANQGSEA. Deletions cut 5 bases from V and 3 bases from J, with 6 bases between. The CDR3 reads CSVSKTDTQYF. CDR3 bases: TGCAGCGTTTCCAAGACAGATACGCAGTATTTT.

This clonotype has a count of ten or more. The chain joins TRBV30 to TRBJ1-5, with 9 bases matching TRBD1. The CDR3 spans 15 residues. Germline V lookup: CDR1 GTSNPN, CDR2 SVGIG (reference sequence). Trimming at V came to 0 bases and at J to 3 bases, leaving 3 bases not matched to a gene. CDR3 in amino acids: CAWSVGQGLNQPQHF. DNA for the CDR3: TGTGCCTGGAGTGTGGGACAGGGCCTCAATCAGCCCCAGCATTTT.

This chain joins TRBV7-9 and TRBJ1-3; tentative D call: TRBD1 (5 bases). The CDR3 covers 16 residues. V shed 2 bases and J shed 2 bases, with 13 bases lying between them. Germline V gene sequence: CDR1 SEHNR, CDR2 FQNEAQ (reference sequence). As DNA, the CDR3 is TGTGCCAGCAGCTTAACGAGTGTAGGGGCTGGAAACACCATATATTTT. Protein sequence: CASSLTSVGAGNTIYF.

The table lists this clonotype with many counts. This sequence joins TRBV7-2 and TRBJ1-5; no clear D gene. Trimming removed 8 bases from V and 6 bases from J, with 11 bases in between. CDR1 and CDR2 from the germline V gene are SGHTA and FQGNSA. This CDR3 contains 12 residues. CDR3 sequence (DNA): TGTGCCAGCTCACCACGGGGTCAGCCCCAGCATTTT. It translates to CASSPRGQPQHF.

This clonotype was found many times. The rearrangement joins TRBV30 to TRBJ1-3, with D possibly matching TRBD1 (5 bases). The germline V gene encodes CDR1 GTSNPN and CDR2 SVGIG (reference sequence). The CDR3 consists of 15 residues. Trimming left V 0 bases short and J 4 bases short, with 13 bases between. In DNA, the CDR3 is TGTGCCTGGAGTGTACAAAAGACAGTCGGAAACACCATATATTTT. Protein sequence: CAWSVQKTVGNTIYF.

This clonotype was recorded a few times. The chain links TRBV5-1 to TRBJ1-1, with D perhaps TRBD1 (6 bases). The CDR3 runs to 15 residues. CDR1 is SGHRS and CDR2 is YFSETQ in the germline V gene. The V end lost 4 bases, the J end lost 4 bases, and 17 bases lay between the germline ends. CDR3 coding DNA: TGCGCCAGCAGCCGGAACCCGGGACAAATCACTGAAGCTTTCTTT. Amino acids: CASSRNPGQITEAFF. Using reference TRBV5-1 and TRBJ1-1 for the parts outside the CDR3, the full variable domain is KAGVTQTPRYLIKTRGQQVTLSCSPISGHRSVSWYQQTPGQGLQFLFEYFSETQRNKGNFPGRFSGRQFSNSRSEMNVSTLELGDSALYLCASSRNPGQITEAFFGQGTRLTVV.

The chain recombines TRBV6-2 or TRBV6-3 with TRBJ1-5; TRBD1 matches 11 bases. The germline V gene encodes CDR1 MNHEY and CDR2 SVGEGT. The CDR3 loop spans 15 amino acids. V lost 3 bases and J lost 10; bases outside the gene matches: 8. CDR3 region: CASSYWDRGSGPQHF. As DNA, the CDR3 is TGTGCCAGCAGTTATTGGGACAGGGGGAGTGGTCCCCAGCATTTT.

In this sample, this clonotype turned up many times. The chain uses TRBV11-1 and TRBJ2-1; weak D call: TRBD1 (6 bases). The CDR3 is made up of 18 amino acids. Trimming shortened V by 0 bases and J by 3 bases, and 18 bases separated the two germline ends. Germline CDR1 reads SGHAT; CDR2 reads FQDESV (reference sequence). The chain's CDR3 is CASSLAVVQGRVYNEQFF. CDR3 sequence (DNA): TGTGCCAGCAGCTTAGCCGTCGTACAGGGAAGGGTCTACAATGAGCAGTTCTTC.

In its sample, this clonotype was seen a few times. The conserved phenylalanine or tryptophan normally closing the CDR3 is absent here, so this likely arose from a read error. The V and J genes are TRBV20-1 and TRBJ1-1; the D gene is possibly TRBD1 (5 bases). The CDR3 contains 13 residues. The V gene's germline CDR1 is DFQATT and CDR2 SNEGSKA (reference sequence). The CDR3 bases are TGCAGGGGGACTAGGGGTATGAACACTGAAGCTTTCTAT. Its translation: CRGTRGMNTEAFY.

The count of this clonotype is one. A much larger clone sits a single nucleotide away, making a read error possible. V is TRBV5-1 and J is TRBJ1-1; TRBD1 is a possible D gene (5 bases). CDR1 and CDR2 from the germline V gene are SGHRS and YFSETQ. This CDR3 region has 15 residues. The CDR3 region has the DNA TGCGCCAGCAGCTCCCGGGGACTGTTGAACGCTGAAGCTTTCTTT. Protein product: CASSSRGLLNAEAFF. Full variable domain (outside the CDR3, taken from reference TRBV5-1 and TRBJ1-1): KAGVTQTPRYLIKTRGQQVTLSCSPISGHRSVSWYQQTPGQGLQFLFEYFSETQRNKGNFPGRFSGRQFSNSRSEMNVSTLELGDSALYLCASSSRGLLNAEAFFGQGTRLTVV.

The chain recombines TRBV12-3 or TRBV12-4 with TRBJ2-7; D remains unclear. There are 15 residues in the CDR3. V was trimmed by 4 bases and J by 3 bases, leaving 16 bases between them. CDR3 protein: CASSSPGDGHYEQYF. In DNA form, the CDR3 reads TGTGCCAGCAGTTCCCCCGGAGACGGGCACTACGAGCAGTACTTC.

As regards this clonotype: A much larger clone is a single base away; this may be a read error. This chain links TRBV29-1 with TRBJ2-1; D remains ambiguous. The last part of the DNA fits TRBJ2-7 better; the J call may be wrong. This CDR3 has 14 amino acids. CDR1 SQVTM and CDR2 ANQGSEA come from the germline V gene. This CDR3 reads CSAHFLNSYNEQYF. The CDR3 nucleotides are TGCAGCGCCCACTTTCTAAACTCCTACAATGAGCAGTACTTC.

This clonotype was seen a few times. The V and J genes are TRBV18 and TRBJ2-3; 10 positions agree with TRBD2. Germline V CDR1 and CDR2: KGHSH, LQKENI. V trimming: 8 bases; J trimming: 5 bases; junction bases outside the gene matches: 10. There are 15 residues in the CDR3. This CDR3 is CASAFLAGAQDTQYF. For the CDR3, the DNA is TGTGCCAGCGCGTTCCTAGCGGGAGCTCAAGATACGCAGTATTTT.

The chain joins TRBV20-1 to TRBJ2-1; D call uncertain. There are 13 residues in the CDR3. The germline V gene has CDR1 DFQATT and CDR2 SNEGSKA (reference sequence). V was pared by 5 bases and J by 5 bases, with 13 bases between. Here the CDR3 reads CSADDWPNNEQFF. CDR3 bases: TGCAGTGCTGACGACTGGCCTAACAATGAGCAGTTCTTC.

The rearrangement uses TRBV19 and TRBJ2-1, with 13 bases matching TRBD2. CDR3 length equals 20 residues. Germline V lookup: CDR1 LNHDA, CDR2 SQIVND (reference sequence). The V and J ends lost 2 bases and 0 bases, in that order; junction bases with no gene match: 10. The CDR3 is CASSIRYRTSGSSSYNEQFF. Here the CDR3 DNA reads TGTGCCAGTAGTATACGGTATCGGACTAGCGGGAGCAGCTCCTACAATGAGCAGTTCTTC.